This T cell receptor (beta chain) is from a study of shared clonotypes between healthy human individuals. V was clipped by 3 bases and J by 0 bases; unmatched bases: 8. Germline loops: CDR1 LNHDA, CDR2 SQIVND (reference sequence). This CDR3 region has 17 residues. The repertoire was sequenced with immunoSEQ multiplex PCR; TCRdb's copy has only in-frame clones and lacks some. The sample carries around 450,000 clones, about four fifths recorded once. The receptor was derived from a woman in her 40s in good health. Some clones in this sample may be carry-over from other donors' samples. Material: PBMCs. V gene TRBV19 combines with J gene TRBJ2-7, with 10 bases that match TRBD2. For the CDR3, the DNA is TGTGCCAGTAGTATTGTTTTGACTAGCGGGCCCTCCTACGAGCAGTACTTC. It is translated as CASSIVLTSGPSYEQYF.